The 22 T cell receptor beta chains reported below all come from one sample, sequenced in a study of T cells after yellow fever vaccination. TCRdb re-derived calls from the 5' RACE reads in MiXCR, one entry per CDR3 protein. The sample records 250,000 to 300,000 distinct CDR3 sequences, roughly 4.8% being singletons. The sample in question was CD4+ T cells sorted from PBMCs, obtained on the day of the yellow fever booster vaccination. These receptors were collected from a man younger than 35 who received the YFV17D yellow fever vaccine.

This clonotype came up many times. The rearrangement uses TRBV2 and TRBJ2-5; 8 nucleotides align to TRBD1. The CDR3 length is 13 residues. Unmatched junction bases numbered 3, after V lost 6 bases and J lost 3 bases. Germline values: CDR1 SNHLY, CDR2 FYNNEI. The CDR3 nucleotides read TGTGCCAGCAGCGAGGACAGGGAAGAGACCCAGTACTTC. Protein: CASSEDREETQYF.

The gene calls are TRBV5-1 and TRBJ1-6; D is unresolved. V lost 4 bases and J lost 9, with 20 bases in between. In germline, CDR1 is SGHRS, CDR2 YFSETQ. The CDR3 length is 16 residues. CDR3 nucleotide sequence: TGCGCCAGCAGCGAACGGGTGGCTTTGGACCTTTCACCCCTCCACTTT. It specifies CASSERVALDLSPLHF.

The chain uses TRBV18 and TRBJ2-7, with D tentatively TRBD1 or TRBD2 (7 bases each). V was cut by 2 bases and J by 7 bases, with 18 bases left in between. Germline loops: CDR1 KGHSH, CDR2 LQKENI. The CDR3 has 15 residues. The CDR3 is CASSPGEGAPREQYF. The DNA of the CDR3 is TGTGCCAGCTCACCAGGGGAGGGGGCGCCGAGGGAGCAGTACTTC.

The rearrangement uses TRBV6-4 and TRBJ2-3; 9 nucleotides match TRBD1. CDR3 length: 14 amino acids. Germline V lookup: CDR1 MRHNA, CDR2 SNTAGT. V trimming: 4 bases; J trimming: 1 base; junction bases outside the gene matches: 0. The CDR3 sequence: CASSGTGGTDTQYF. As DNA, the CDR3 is TGTGCCAGCAGTGGGACAGGGGGCACAGATACGCAGTATTTT.

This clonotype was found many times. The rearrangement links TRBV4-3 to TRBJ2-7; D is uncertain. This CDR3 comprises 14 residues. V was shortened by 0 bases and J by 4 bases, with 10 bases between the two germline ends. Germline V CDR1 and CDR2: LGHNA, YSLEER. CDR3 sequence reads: CASSQDLGVYEQYF. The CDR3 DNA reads TGCGCCAGCAGCCAAGATCTGGGTGTTTACGAGCAGTACTTC.

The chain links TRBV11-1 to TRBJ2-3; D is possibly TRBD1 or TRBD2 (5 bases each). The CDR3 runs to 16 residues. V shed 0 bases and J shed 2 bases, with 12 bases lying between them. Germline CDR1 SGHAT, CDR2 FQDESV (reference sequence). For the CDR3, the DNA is TGTGCCAGCAGCTTAGCGCCTGGGACGGTCACAGATACGCAGTATTTT. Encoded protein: CASSLAPGTVTDTQYF.

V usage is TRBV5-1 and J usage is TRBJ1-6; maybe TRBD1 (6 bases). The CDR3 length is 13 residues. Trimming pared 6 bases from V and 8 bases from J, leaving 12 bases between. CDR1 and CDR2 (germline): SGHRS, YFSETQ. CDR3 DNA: TGCGCCAGCAAGCAGGGGAATGATTCACCCCTCCACTTT. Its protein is CASKQGNDSPLHF.

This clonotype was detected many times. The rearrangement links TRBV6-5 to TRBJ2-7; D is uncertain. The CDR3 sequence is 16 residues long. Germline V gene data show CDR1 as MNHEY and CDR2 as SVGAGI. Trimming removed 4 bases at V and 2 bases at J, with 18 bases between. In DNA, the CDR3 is TGTGCCAGCAGTTCCCCCTCCTGGGCAGGAACCTACGAGCAGTACTTC. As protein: CASSSPSWAGTYEQYF.

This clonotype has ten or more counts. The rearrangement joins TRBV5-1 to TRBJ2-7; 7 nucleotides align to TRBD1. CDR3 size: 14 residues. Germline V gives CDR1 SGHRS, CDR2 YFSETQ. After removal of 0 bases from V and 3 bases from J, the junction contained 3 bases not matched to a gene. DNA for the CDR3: TGCGCCAGCAGCTTGGGAGACAGGGACTACGAGCAGTACTTC. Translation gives CASSLGDRDYEQYF.

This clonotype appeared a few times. CDR3 bases: TGCAGTGCTTGCAAATTGGGCAGGGCTAATGAAAAACTGTTTTTT. This gives the protein CSACKLGRANEKLFF. V usage is TRBV20-1 and J usage is TRBJ1-4, with a possible D match to TRBD1 (5 bases). Germline V gene lookup returns CDR1 DFQATT and CDR2 SNEGSKA (reference sequence). V was cut by 5 bases and J by 3 bases, with 16 bases left in between. CDR3 size: 15 residues.

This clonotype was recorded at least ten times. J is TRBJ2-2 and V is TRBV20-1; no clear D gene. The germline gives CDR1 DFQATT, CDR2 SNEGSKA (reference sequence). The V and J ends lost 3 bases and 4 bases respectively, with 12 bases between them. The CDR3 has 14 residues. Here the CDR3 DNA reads TGCAGTGCTAGGGTCCCCGGGTCCACCGGGGAGCTGTTTTTT. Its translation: CSARVPGSTGELFF.

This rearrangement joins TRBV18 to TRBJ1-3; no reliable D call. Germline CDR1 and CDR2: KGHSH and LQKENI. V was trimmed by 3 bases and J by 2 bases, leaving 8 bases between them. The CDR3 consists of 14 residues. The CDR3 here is CASSPLPAGNTIYF. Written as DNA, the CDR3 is TGTGCCAGCTCACCCCTGCCGGCTGGAAACACCATATATTTT.

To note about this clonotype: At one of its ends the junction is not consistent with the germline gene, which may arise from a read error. The CDR3 nucleotides read TGTGCCAGCAGTTTAATCAGGGGATCTCGGGATTTT. Protein product: CASSLIRGSRDF. The J gene is TRBJ2-3, the V gene TRBV28, with D possibly matching TRBD1 (6 bases). Per the germline V gene, CDR1 is MDHEN and CDR2 is SYDVKM. The CDR3 is made up of 12 amino acids.

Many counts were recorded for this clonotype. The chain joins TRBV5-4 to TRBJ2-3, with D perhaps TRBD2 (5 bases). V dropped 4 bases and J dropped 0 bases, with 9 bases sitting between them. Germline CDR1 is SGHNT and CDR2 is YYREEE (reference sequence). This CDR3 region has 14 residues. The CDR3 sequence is CASSPGISTDTQYF. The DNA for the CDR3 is TGTGCCAGCAGCCCGGGGATAAGCACAGATACGCAGTATTTT.

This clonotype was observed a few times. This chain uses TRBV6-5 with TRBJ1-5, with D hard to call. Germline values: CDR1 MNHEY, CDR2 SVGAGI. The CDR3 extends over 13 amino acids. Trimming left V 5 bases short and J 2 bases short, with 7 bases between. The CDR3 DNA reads TGTGCCAGCAGTAGATTTCGCAATCAGCCCCAGCATTTT. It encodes CASSRFRNQPQHF.

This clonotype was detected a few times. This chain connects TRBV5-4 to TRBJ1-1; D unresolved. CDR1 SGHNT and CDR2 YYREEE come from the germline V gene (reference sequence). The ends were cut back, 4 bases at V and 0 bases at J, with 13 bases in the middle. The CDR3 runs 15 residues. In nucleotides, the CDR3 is TGTGCCAGCAGCCGACGGGAGGCGATGAACACTGAAGCTTTCTTT. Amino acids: CASSRREAMNTEAFF.

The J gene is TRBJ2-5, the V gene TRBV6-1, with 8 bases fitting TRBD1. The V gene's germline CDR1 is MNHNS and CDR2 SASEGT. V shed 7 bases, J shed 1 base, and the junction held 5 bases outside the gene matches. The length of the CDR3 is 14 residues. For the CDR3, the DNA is TGTGCCAGCACGGCGGGACAGGCCCAAGAGACCCAGTACTTC. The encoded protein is CASTAGQAQETQYF.

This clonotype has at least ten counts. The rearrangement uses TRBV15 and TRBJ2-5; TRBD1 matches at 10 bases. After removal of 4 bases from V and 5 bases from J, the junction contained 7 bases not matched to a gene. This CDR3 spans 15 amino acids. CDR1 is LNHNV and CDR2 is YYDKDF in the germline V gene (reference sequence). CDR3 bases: TGTGCCACCAGCAAACGGGACAGGGGTTTCGAGACCCAGTACTTC. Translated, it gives CATSKRDRGFETQYF. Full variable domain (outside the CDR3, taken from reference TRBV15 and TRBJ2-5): DAMVIQNPRYQVTQFGKPVTLSCSQTLNHNVMYWYQQKSSQAPKLLFHYYDKDFNNEADTPDNFQSRRPNTSFCFLDIRSPGLGDTAMYLCATSKRDRGFETQYFGPGTRLLVL.

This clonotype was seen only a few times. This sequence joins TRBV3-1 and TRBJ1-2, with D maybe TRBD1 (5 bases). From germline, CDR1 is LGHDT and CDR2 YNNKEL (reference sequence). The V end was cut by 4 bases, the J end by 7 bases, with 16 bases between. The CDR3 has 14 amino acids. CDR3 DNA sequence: TGTGCCAGCAGCCGGCCGCCAGGGACTGGTGGCTACACCTTC. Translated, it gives CASSRPPGTGGYTF.

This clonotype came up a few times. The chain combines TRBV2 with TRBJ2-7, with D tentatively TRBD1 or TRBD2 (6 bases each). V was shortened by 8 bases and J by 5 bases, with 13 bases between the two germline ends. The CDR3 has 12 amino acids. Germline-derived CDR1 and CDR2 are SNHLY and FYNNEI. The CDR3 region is CASDGGTHEQYV. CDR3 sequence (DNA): TGTGCCAGCGACGGGGGCACCCACGAGCAGTACGTC.

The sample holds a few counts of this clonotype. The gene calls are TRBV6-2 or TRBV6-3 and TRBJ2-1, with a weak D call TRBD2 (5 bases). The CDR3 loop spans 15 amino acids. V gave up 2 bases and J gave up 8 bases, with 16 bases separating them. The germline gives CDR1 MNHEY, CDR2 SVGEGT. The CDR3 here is CASSYRSGGLHEQFF. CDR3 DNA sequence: TGTGCCAGCAGTTACCGGAGCGGCGGTCTACATGAGCAGTTCTTC.

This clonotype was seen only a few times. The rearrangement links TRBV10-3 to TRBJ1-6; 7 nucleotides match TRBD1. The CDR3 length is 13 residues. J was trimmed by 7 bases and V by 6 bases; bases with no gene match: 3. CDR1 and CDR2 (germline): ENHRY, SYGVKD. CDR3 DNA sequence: TGTGCCATCAGGGGGACAGTCAATTCACCCCTCCACTTT. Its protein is CAIRGTVNSPLHF.